These 4 T cell receptor beta chains came from one sample sequenced in a study of shared clonotypes between healthy human individuals. Produced via immunoSEQ multiplex PCR; TCRdb's table is partial and in-frame only. The sample gives about 2.5 million clones, about 90% of which show up once; 0.37% is in the top ten. The specimen sequenced was naive CD4+ T cells from PBMCs. Documented subset: CD45RA+ positively selected. These receptors were collected from a man aged 18 to 29 in good health. Some clones in this sample may be carry-over from other donors' samples.

The chain carries TRBV28 and TRBJ1-4; D uncertain. The CDR3 is 12 residues long. CDR1 is MDHEN, CDR2 SYDVKM, per germline. CDR3 residues: CATGVGNEKLFF. DNA of the CDR3: TGTGCAACCGGGGTCGGCAACGAAAAACTGTTTTTT.

This rearrangement joins TRBV11-2 to TRBJ2-3; D call uncertain. CDR1 is SGHAT, CDR2 FQNNGV, per germline. The CDR3 has 14 residues. Trimming took off 6 bases at V and 3 bases at J, with 13 bases between the two ends. Here the CDR3 DNA reads TGTGCCAGCAGACCTCCCGGCCGGACAGATACGCAGTATTTT. Amino acid sequence: CASRPPGRTDTQYF.

This clone was detected a few times. The chain carries TRBV6-5 and TRBJ1-1; possibly TRBD1 for D (6 bases). V lost 9 bases to trimming and J lost 11 bases, with 25 bases between them. Per germline, CDR1 MNHEY and CDR2 SVGAGI. The CDR3 contains 14 residues. The CDR3 DNA reads as TGTGCCAGTACTGCTGGGGGGCCAGGGGCCTGGGCTTTCTTT. It translates to CASTAGGPGAWAFF.

The chain joins TRBV29-1 to TRBJ2-5; no clear D. Gene TRBJ2-7 matches the end of the DNA better, so the J call may be wrong. This CDR3 region has 13 residues. Germline CDR1 is SQVTM and CDR2 is ANQGSEA. CDR3 amino acids: CSVAGKVSYEQYF. CDR3 in DNA: TGCAGCGTTGCCGGCAAAGTATCCTACGAGCAGTACTTC.